These 30 T cell receptor beta chains originate from one sample sequenced in a study of blood T cells in healthy people across ages. A sample-barcoded 5' primer and a J-beta primer mix were used in a second PCR of roughly 7 to 11 cycles. TCRdb redid the calling of the 5' RACE reads with MiXCR, one entry per CDR3 protein. The sample lists more than 1,000,000 distinct CDR3 sequences, around 27% seen once, with around 0.75% in the top ten. This same sample was also part of a study on T cells of mothers and their children.

Sequencing was carried out using blood. The receptors come from a girl aged 2 to 10 in good health.

J is TRBJ2-5 and V is TRBV12-3 or TRBV12-4; 12 bases line up with TRBD2. Unmatched junction bases numbered 10, after V lost 6 bases and J lost 5 bases. This CDR3 contains 16 residues. CDR3 residues: CASRRVGTSGLETQYF. Here the CDR3 DNA reads TGTGCCAGCAGGAGGGTGGGGACTAGCGGGTTGGAGACCCAGTACTTC.

The chain recombines TRBV20-1 with TRBJ2-5; 13 nucleotides align to TRBD2. The DNA end lines up better with TRBJ2-7; the J call may be wrong. This CDR3 is built from 16 residues. The V gene's germline CDR1 is DFQATT and CDR2 SNEGSKA (reference sequence). CDR3 loop: CSAQNRLAGGSHEQYF. The CDR3 DNA reads TGCAGTGCTCAAAACCGACTAGCGGGAGGAAGTCACGAGCAGTACTTC.

Worth noting for this clonotype: Germline is not matched at one junction end, which may reflect a read error. V and J are TRBV7-7 and TRBJ2-3; 8 nucleotides line up with TRBD2. Germline CDR1 SSHAT, CDR2 FNYEAQ (reference sequence). The CDR3 contains 15 residues. The CDR3 loop is CASSLDRGGLDTQYF. The CDR3 coding sequence is TGTGCTAGCAGCTTGGACCGGGGGGGCTTGGATACGCAGTATTTT.

This clonotype was observed a few times. The V gene is TRBV9, the J gene TRBJ2-1; a possible D gene is TRBD1 (6 bases). V lost 1 base and J lost 7, with 18 bases in between. Germline values: CDR1 SGDLS, CDR2 YYNGEE. There are 16 residues in the CDR3. The CDR3 spells CASSVSFQGQQNEQFF. The CDR3 nucleotides read TGTGCCAGCAGCGTAAGTTTCCAAGGACAGCAAAATGAGCAGTTCTTC.

The chain joins TRBV3-1 to TRBJ1-6; 12 bases agree with TRBD1. The CDR3 runs 14 residues. Germline CDR1 is LGHDT and CDR2 is YNNKEL (reference sequence). The junction had 3 bases not matched to a gene; V was cut back by 8 bases and J by 7 bases. DNA of the CDR3: TGTGCCAGCGGGACAGGGGGCCCAAATTCACCCCTCCACTTT. Translating gives CASGTGGPNSPLHF. The full variable domain, rest sourced from reference TRBV3-1 and TRBJ1-6, is DTAVSQTPKYLVTQMGNDKSIKCEQNLGHDTMYWYKQDSKKFLKIMFSYNNKELIINETVPNRFSPKSPDKAHLNLHINSLELGDSAVYFCASGTGGPNSPLHFGNGTRLTVT.

This clonotype turned up a few times. The chain has TRBV14 and TRBJ1-1; D gene uncertain. The CDR3 is made up of 13 amino acids. V lost 4 bases and J lost 1, with 7 bases in between. Germline V gives CDR1 SGHDN, CDR2 FVKESK. The CDR3 nucleotides are TGTGCCAGCAGCCCCTTTGAGAACACTGAAGCTTTCTTT. Protein sequence: CASSPFENTEAFF.

The chain carries TRBV16 and TRBJ2-7; no reliable D call. Germline assignment: CDR1 KGHSY and CDR2 FQNENV. V lost 0 bases, J lost 5 bases, and 14 bases lay in between. This CDR3 spans 15 amino acids. CDR3 DNA sequence: TGTGCCAGCAGCCAATCACCTCTCAGGTTCCACGAGCAGTACTTC. This gives the protein CASSQSPLRFHEQYF.

The chain employs TRBV7-3 and TRBJ2-7, with 7 nucleotides matching TRBD2. Germline CDR1 is SGHTA and CDR2 is FQGTGA. V shed 5 bases, J shed 10 bases, and the junction held 11 bases outside the gene matches. This CDR3 contains 13 residues. Here the CDR3 DNA reads TGTGCCAGCAGCCATAACGGGGGAGGGGACCAGTACTTC. This gives the protein CASSHNGGGDQYF.

This clonotype showed up just a few times. This rearrangement joins TRBV20-1 to TRBJ2-1; TRBD2 matches 9 bases. From germline, CDR1 is DFQATT and CDR2 SNEGSKA (reference sequence). This CDR3 spans 13 amino acids. V was clipped by 5 bases and J by 7 bases; unmatched bases: 6. The CDR3 region is CSALREGGNEQFF. As DNA, the CDR3 is TGCAGTGCTCTGCGGGAGGGAGGGAATGAGCAGTTCTTC.

The chain has TRBV7-3 and TRBJ2-5, with TRBD2 matching over 10 bases. CDR1 is SGHTA and CDR2 is FQGTGA in the germline V gene. J gave up 4 bases and V 3 bases, and 17 bases lay outside the gene matches. CDR3 length equals 19 residues. The CDR3 DNA is TGTGCCAGCAGCTTCTTGGGGTTAGCGGGGGGTCTAGTTGGAGAGACCCAGTACTTC. It encodes CASSFLGLAGGLVGETQYF.

The V and J genes are TRBV20-1 and TRBJ2-7; TRBD2 might be the D (6 bases). The J call may be in error: the DNA end matches TRBJ2-5 better. Per germline, CDR1 DFQATT and CDR2 SNEGSKA (reference sequence). The CDR3 sequence is 14 residues long. CDR3 DNA: TGCAGTGCTAGTCCCCCCCGGGAGCAAGAGACCCAGTACTTC. Translation: CSASPPREQETQYF.

This chain connects TRBV12-3 or TRBV12-4 to TRBJ2-1, with D maybe TRBD1 (7 bases). V was shortened by 6 bases and J by 8 bases, with 20 bases between the two germline ends. This CDR3 contains 15 residues. The CDR3 here is CASSRDRAGGDEQFF. In DNA, the CDR3 is TGTGCCAGCAGCCGAGACAGGGCGGGCGGGGATGAGCAGTTCTTC.

The table lists this clonotype with a few counts. This rearrangement joins TRBV5-1 to TRBJ2-7, with D possibly being TRBD2 (6 bases). Germline V gene data show CDR1 as SGHRS and CDR2 as YFSETQ. The CDR3 has 14 amino acids. Deletions cut 3 bases from V and 1 base from J, with 11 bases between. The CDR3 region has the DNA TGCGCCAGCAGCTGGGGGGACGGATCCTACGAGCAGTACTTC. Its translation is CASSWGDGSYEQYF.

The V gene is TRBV28, the J gene TRBJ2-1; maybe TRBD2 (5 bases). This CDR3 spans 15 amino acids. V was cut by 6 bases and J by 6 bases, with 18 bases left in between. Looked up from germline, CDR1 is MDHEN and CDR2 is SYDVKM. CDR3 DNA sequence: TGTGCCAGCAGCTCCAAACCCTCAGAGGGCAATGAGCAGTTCTTC. Translation: CASSSKPSEGNEQFF. Full variable domain (remainder filled in from reference TRBV28 and TRBJ2-1): DVKVTQSSRYLVKRTGEKVFLECVQDMDHENMFWYRQDPGLGLRLIYFSYDVKMKEKGDIPEGYSVSREKKERFSLILESASTNQTSMYLCASSSKPSEGNEQFFGPGTRLTVL.

There are a few counts of this clonotype. This chain links TRBV7-9 with TRBJ2-5, with a weak D call TRBD1 (6 bases). Trimming left V 6 bases short and J 0 bases short, with 11 bases between. The CDR3 runs 14 residues. Germline V lookup: CDR1 SEHNR, CDR2 FQNEAQ (reference sequence). As DNA, the CDR3 is TGTGCCAGCAGGCCGGGACACAACCAAGAGACCCAGTACTTC. Its translation: CASRPGHNQETQYF.

There are many counts of this clonotype. The CDR3 here is CASSQLWGTSGTDTQYF. For the CDR3, the DNA is TGCGCCAGCAGTCAGCTTTGGGGGACTAGCGGCACAGATACGCAGTATTTT. The chain has TRBV10-1 and TRBJ2-3; 10 nucleotides match TRBD2. This CDR3 spans 17 amino acids. J lost 1 base, V lost 5 bases, and 9 bases had no gene match. Germline CDR1 and CDR2: WNHNN and SYGVQD (reference sequence).

The chain recombines TRBV7-2 with TRBJ1-2; 9 positions match TRBD1. Per the germline V gene, CDR1 is SGHTA and CDR2 is FQGNSA. The CDR3 consists of 14 residues. V was clipped by 5 bases and J by 5 bases; unmatched bases: 6. This CDR3 is CASSPTGQGYGYTF. The CDR3 DNA sequence: TGTGCCAGCAGCCCCACTGGACAGGGGTATGGCTACACCTTC.

A remark on this clonotype: Because it lacks the conserved phenylalanine or tryptophan at the end, this CDR3 is likely a read error. It is unclear where the CDR3 begins or ends on the DNA, so no DNA is shown, and the CDR3 is as TCRdb lists it. The V gene is TRBV14, the J gene TRBJ2-5; TRBD1 is the table's D call, not checked against the DNA. Inclusive of both ends, the CDR3 amounts to 12 amino acids. Germline V lookup: CDR1 SGHDN, CDR2 FVKESK. CDR3 loop: CASSQQVIQGFV.

This clonotype was observed at least ten times. V usage is TRBV7-2 and J usage is TRBJ2-7; 7 bases agree with TRBD1. V trimming: 3 bases; J trimming: 3 bases; junction bases outside the gene matches: 5. This CDR3 spans 14 amino acids. From germline, CDR1 is SGHTA and CDR2 FQGNSA. The CDR3 nucleotides read TGTGCCAGCAGCTTCTCCCGGGACAGCTACGAGCAGTACTTC. It specifies CASSFSRDSYEQYF.

This clonotype was seen many times. The gene calls are TRBV6-5 and TRBJ2-1; no clear D gene. The CDR3 covers 15 residues. Trimming removed 3 bases from V and 4 bases from J, with 13 bases in between. Germline V gene sequence: CDR1 MNHEY, CDR2 SVGAGI. CDR3 DNA: TGTGCCAGCAGTTATGGGGAATTGGGTTACAATGAGCAGTTCTTC. As protein: CASSYGELGYNEQFF.

This clonotype turned up a few times. This sequence joins TRBV29-1 and TRBJ2-7; 7 positions agree with TRBD2. Trimming at V came to 4 bases and at J to 0 bases, leaving 6 bases not matched to a gene. Germline assignment: CDR1 SQVTM and CDR2 ANQGSEA. This CDR3 comprises 14 residues. CDR3 residues: CSVVAGSSSYEQYF. CDR3 nucleotide sequence: TGCAGCGTTGTAGCGGGTTCAAGCTCCTACGAGCAGTACTTC.

The chain carries TRBV12-3 or TRBV12-4 and TRBJ2-5; TRBD2 matches at 11 bases. The DNA end is more similar to TRBJ2-1, so the J call may be wrong. The CDR3 consists of 15 residues. CDR3 nucleotides: TGTGCCAGCAGTCCCGAACTAGCGGGGGTAGGGGAGCAGTTCTTC. This gives the protein CASSPELAGVGEQFF.

Only a few counts were recorded for this clonotype. The genes are TRBV27 and TRBJ1-5; D is possibly TRBD1 (5 bases). This CDR3 is built from 15 residues. The V and J ends lost 3 bases and 5 bases respectively, with 14 bases between them. CDR1 is MNHEY and CDR2 is SMNVEV in the germline V gene (reference sequence). The CDR3, as DNA: TGTGCCAGCAGTTTCACGGCAGGGACGGATCAGCCCCAGCATTTT. This sequence encodes CASSFTAGTDQPQHF.

V and J are TRBV28 and TRBJ1-5, with no clear D. Trimming took 3 bases from V and 7 from J, leaving 13 bases between them. CDR1 is MDHEN, CDR2 SYDVKM, per germline. This CDR3 spans 14 amino acids. The CDR3 region is CASSFFGVSQPQHF. The CDR3 DNA follows: TGTGCCAGCAGTTTTTTCGGGGTAAGCCAGCCCCAGCATTTT.

This clonotype occurred a few times. This chain joins TRBV20-1 and TRBJ2-4; D assignment may be TRBD1 or TRBD2 (6 bases each). The CDR3 extends over 14 amino acids. Germline CDR1 reads DFQATT; CDR2 reads SNEGSKA (reference sequence). Between the trimmed V and J ends, which lost 0 bases and 5 bases, there was a span of 11 bases. CDR3 DNA sequence: TGCAGTGCTAGAGATCTTCGGGGGCAAAACATTCAGTACTTC. Its translation: CSARDLRGQNIQYF.

About this clonotype: A junction boundary mismatches the germline segment, possibly from a read error. The chain links TRBV2 to TRBJ2-5; 10 nucleotides agree with TRBD1. The CDR3 has 13 residues. From germline, CDR1 is SNHLY and CDR2 FYNNEI. The CDR3 DNA is TGTGCAAGCACTCGGGACAGGGGAGAGACCCAGTACTTC. Translated: CASTRDRGETQYF.

CDR3 nucleotide sequence: TGTGCCAGCAGTTTATATACAGGGGATGAAGGCTACACCTTC. Translation gives CASSLYTGDEGYTF. The chain combines TRBV12-3 or TRBV12-4 with TRBJ1-2, with 7 bases matching TRBD1. J was trimmed by 8 bases and V by 2 bases; bases with no gene match: 8. This CDR3 is 14 amino acids long.

This clonotype has more than one count but fewer than ten. The CDR3 reads CASNIGGDEQFF. Here the CDR3 DNA reads TGTGCCAGCAACATAGGGGGGGATGAGCAGTTCTTC. This chain connects TRBV9 to TRBJ2-1; a possible D gene is TRBD2 (7 bases). CDR1 is SGDLS, CDR2 YYNGEE, per germline. The CDR3 is 12 amino acids. Between the trimmed V and J ends, which lost 6 bases and 8 bases, there was a span of 12 bases.

This clonotype was picked up a small number of times. The rearrangement uses TRBV29-1 and TRBJ2-3, with 11 nucleotides matching TRBD2. The ends lost 2 bases at V and 4 bases at J; junction bases unmatched: 11. The CDR3 is 17 amino acids. The V gene's germline CDR1 is SQVTM and CDR2 ANQGSEA. This CDR3 reads CSVERFSGGVPPDTQYF. The CDR3 nucleotides are TGCAGCGTTGAAAGGTTTAGCGGGGGGGTTCCCCCAGATACGCAGTATTTT.

This clonotype was seen a handful of times. The chain couples TRBV14 to TRBJ2-5; D may be TRBD1 or TRBD2 (5 bases each). The J call may be faulty, since TRBJ2-1 better matches the DNA end. The CDR3 sequence is 18 residues long. Germline assignment: CDR1 SGHDN and CDR2 FVKESK. DNA of the CDR3: TGTGCCAGCAGCCAAGTTAGGGGACGAGGAAAATCCTACAATGAGCAGTTCTTC. Translation gives CASSQVRGRGKSYNEQFF.